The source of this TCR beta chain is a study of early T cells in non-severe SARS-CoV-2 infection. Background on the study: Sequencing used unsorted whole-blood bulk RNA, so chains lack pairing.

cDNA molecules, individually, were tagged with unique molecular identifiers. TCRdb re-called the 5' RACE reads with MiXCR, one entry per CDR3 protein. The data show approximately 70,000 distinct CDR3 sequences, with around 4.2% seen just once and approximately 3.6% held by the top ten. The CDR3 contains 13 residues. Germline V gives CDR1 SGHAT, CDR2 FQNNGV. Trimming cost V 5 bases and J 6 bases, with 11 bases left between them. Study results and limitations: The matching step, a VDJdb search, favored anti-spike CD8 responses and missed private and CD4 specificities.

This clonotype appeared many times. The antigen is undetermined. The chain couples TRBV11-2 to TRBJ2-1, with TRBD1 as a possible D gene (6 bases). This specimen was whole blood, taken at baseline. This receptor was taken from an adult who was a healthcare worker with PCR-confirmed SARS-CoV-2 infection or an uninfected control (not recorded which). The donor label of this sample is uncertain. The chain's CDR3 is CASSGDRINEQFF. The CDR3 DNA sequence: TGTGCCAGCAGCGGAGACAGGATCAATGAGCAGTTCTTC. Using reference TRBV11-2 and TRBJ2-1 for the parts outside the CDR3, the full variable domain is EAGVAQSPRYKIIEKRQSVAFWCNPISGHATLYWYQQILGQGPKLLIQFQNNGVVDDSQLPKDRFSAERLKGVDSTLKIQPAKLEDSAVYLCASSGDRINEQFFGPGTRLTVL.